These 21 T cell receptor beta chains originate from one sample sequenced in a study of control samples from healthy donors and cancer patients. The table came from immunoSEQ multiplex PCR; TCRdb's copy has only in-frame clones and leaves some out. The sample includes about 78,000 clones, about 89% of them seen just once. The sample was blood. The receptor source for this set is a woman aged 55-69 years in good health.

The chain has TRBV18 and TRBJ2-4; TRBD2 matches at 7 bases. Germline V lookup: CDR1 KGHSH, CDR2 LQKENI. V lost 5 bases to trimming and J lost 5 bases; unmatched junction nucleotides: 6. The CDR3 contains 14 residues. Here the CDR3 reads CASSSLGGENIQYF. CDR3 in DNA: TGTGCCAGCTCATCGCTGGGAGGGGAAAACATTCAGTACTTC.

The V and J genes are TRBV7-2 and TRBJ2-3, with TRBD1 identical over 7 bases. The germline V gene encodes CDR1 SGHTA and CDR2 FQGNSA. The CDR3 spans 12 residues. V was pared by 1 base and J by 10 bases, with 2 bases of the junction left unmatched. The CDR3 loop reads CASSLEQGSQYF. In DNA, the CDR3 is TGTGCCAGCAGCTTAGAACAGGGGTCGCAGTATTTT.

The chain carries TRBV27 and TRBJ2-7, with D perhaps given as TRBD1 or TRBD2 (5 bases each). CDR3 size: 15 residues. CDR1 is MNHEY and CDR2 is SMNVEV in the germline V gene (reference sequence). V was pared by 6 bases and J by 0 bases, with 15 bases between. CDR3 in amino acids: CASSRSWGYSYEQYF. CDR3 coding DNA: TGTGCCAGCAGCCGGTCTTGGGGGTACTCCTACGAGCAGTACTTC.

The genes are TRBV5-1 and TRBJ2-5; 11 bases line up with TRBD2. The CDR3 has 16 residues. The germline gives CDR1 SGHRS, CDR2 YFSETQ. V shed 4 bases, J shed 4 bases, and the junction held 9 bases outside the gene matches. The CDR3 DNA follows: TGCGCCAGCAGCCTGAATAGCGGGGGGGCTACAGAGACCCAGTACTTC. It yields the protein CASSLNSGGATETQYF.

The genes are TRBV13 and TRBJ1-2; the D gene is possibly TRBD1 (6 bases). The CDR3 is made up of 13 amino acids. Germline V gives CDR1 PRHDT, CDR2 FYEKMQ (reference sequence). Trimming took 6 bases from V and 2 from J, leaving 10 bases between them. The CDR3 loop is CASRQQGNYGYTF. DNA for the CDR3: TGTGCCAGCAGGCAACAGGGAAACTATGGCTACACCTTC.

CDR3 loop: CASSLILAGGTDTQYF. CDR3 nucleotides: TGTGCCAGCAGTTTGATACTAGCGGGAGGCACAGATACGCAGTATTTT. The rearrangement uses TRBV28 and TRBJ2-3; 11 nucleotides line up with TRBD2. The CDR3 consists of 16 residues. J gave up 1 base and V 3 bases, and 3 bases lay outside the gene matches. From germline, CDR1 is MDHEN and CDR2 SYDVKM.

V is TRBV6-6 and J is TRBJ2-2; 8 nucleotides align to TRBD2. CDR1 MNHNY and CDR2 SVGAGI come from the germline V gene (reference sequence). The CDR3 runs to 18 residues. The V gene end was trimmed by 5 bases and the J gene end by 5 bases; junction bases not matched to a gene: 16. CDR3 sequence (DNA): TGTGCCAGCAGTCCCACCCCTGGCGGGGGGACTCTAACCGGGGAGCTGTTTTTT. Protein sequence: CASSPTPGGGTLTGELFF.

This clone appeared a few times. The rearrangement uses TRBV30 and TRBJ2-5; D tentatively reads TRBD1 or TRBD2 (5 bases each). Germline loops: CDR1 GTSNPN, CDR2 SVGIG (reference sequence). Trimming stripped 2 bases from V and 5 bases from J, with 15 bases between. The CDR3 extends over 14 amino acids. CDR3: CAWSRGLGEETQYF. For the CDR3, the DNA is TGTGCCTGGAGTCGCGGATTGGGGGAGGAGACCCAGTACTTC.

Written as DNA, the CDR3 is TGCGCCAGCAGCTTGGCCCACTCCAGCTCTGGGGCCAACGTCCTGACTTTC. It encodes CASSLAHSSSGANVLTF. The rearrangement links TRBV5-1 to TRBJ2-6; D is unclear. The ends were cut back, 0 bases at V and 0 bases at J, with 10 bases in the middle. The CDR3 totals 17 residues. Germline lookup yields CDR1 SGHRS and CDR2 YFSETQ.

In nucleotides, the CDR3 is TGTGCCATCAGGGAAGGGTACCAAGAGACCCAGTACTTC. It codes for CAIREGYQETQYF. J is TRBJ2-5 and V is TRBV10-3; D not resolved. Germline V gene sequence: CDR1 ENHRY, CDR2 SYGVKD. CDR3 length: 13 amino acids. V was trimmed by 6 bases and J by 0 bases, leaving 8 bases between them.

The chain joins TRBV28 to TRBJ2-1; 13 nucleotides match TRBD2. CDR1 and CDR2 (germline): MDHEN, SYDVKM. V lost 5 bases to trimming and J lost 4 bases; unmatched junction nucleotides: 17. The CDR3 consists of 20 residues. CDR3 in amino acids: CASSTGGLAGLQRVYNEQFF. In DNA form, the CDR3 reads TGTGCCAGCAGTACGGGGGGACTAGCGGGACTACAACGGGTTTACAATGAGCAGTTCTTC.

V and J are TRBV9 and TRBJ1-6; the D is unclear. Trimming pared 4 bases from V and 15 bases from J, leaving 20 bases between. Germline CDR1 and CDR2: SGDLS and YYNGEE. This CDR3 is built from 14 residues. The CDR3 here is CASSPIGRETDLHF. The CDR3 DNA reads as TGTGCCAGCAGCCCCATTGGAAGGGAAACGGACCTCCACTTT.

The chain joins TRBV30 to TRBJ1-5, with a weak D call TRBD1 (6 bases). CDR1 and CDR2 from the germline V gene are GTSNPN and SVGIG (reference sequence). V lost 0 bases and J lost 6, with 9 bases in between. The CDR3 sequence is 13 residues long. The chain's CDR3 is CAWSVKGGQPQHF. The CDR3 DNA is TGTGCCTGGAGTGTGAAGGGGGGTCAGCCCCAGCATTTT.

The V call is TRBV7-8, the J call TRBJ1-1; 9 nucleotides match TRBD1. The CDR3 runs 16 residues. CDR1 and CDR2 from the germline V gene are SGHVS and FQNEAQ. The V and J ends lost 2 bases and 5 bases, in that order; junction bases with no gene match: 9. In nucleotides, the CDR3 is TGTGCCAGCAGCTTACTGGGACAGGGATGGGGGACTGAAGCTTTCTTT. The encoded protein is CASSLLGQGWGTEAFF.

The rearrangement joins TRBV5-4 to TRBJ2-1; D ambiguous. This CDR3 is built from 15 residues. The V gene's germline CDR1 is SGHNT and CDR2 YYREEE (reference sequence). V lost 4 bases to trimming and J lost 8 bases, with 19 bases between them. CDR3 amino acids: CASSLEGGLSYEQFF. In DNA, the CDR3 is TGTGCCAGCAGCCTGGAAGGTGGCTTATCCTATGAGCAGTTCTTC.

CDR3 loop: CASSFPGLAEHNEQFF. The CDR3 DNA follows: TGTGCCAGCAGCTTTCCGGGACTAGCGGAACACAATGAGCAGTTCTTC. The chain joins TRBV5-4 to TRBJ2-1, with 11 bases that match TRBD2. CDR1 and CDR2 (germline): SGHNT, YYREEE (reference sequence). The CDR3 totals 16 residues. The ends lost 2 bases at V and 5 bases at J; junction bases unmatched: 6. The full variable domain, rest sourced from reference TRBV5-4 and TRBJ2-1, is ETGVTQSPTHLIKTRGQQVTLRCSSQSGHNTVSWYQQALGQGPQFIFQYYREEENGRGNFPPRFSGLQFPNYSSELNVNALELDDSALYLCASSFPGLAEHNEQFFGPGTRLTVL.

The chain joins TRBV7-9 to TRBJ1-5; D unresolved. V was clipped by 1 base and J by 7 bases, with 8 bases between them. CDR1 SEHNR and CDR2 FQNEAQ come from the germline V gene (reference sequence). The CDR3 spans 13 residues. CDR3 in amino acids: CASSLDTSQPQHF. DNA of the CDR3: TGTGCCAGCAGCTTAGATACGTCCCAGCCCCAGCATTTT.

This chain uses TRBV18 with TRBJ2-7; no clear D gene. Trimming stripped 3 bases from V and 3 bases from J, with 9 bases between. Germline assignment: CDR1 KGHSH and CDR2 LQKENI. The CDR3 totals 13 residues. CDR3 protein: CASSPAPDYEQYF. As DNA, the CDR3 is TGTGCCAGCTCACCGGCGCCCGACTACGAGCAGTACTTC.

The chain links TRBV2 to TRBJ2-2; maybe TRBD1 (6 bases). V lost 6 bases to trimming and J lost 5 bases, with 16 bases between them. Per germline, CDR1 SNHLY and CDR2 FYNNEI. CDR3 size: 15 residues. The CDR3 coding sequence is TGTGCCAGCAGGGGCCCTGCAGGGGAAACCGGGGAGCTGTTTTTT. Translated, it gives CASRGPAGETGELFF.

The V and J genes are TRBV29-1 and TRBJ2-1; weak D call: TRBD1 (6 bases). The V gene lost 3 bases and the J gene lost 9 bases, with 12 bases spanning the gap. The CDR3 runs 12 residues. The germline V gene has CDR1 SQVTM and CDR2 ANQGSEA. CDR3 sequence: CSVEGHGPEQFF. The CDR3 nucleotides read TGCAGCGTTGAGGGACACGGACCTGAGCAGTTCTTC.

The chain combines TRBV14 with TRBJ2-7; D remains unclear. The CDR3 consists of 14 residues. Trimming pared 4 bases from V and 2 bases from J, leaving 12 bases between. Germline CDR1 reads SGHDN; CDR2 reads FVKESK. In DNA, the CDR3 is TGTGCCAGCAGCCCCCTCGGGCAGACCTACGAGCAGTACTTC. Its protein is CASSPLGQTYEQYF. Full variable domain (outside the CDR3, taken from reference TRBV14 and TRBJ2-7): EAGVTQFPSHSVIEKGQTVTLRCDPISGHDNLYWYRRVMGKEIKFLLHFVKESKQDESGMPNNRFLAERTGGTYSTLKVQPAELEDSGVYFCASSPLGQTYEQYFGPGTRLTVT.